This T cell receptor beta chain was captured by sequencing in a study of T cell changes during pregnancy in multiple sclerosis. Assay: immunoSEQ multiplex PCR; the TCRdb copy retains only in-frame clones and omits some. The profile shows tens of thousands of clones, 91% of them singletons. The sequencing here drew on peripheral blood, taken before pregnancy. The receptor comes from a female donor with multiple sclerosis, enrolled in a pregnancy study.

This CDR3 is CASRGGGTPGAQYF. CDR3 coding DNA: TGTGCCAGCAGAGGGGGAGGGACGCCGGGGGCCCAGTACTTC. The gene calls are TRBV5-4 and TRBJ2-5; D is perhaps TRBD2 (7 bases). Trimming pared 5 bases from V and 9 bases from J, leaving 20 bases between. Germline CDR1 reads SGHNT; CDR2 reads YYREEE (reference sequence). CDR3 length equals 14 residues. The full variable domain, its missing parts supplied by reference TRBV5-4 and TRBJ2-5, is ETGVTQSPTHLIKTRGQQVTLRCSSQSGHNTVSWYQQALGQGPQFIFQYYREEENGRGNFPPRFSGLQFPNYSSELNVNALELDDSALYLCASRGGGTPGAQYFGPGTRLLVL.